The sequence of this TCR beta chain was determined in a study of T-cell reconstitution after alpha-beta-depleted transplantation in children. General study findings and limits: Most T-cell counts and diversity one year after the transplant came from T cells that were newly produced. Several hundred expanded graft clones reportedly supplied alpha-beta T cells about two months after transplant. Where some patients showed high TCRbeta diversity at day 60, it came from recipient T cells and thymic progenitors that had survived.

Per germline, CDR1 DFQATT and CDR2 SNEGSKA (reference sequence). V was clipped by 6 bases and J by 9 bases, with 19 bases between them. The CDR3 has 13 amino acids. Remarks on this clonotype: Its target is not known. This sequence may be a read error, since a much larger clone differs from it by one base.

This sample's TCRbeta library carried unique molecular identifier barcodes. TCRdb reprocessed the PCR reads via MiXCR and lists one record per CDR3 protein. The table includes 700,000 or so distinct CDR3 sequences, around 13% detected once. The chain carries TRBV20-1 and TRBJ2-3; no clear D. This receptor was identified in a girl aged 2 to 10 with congenital amegakaryocytic thrombocytopenia, due to receive a stem cell transplant. The sample was PBMCs, taken before TCRalphabeta/CD19-depleted stem cell transplant. The CDR3 sequence is CSAQDSLEKTQYF. The CDR3 DNA is TGCAGTGCCCAAGACTCGCTAGAGAAGACGCAGTATTTT.